Below, 19 T cell receptor beta chains from the same sample are listed, as sequenced in a study of blood T cells in healthy people across ages. A J-beta primer mix and a sample-barcoded 5' primer were used in a second PCR of about 7 to 12 cycles. TCRdb itself ran the 5' RACE reads through MiXCR, one entry per CDR3 protein. The sample has 600,000 or so distinct CDR3 sequences; about 30% are singletons. Sequenced input: blood. The receptors stem from a woman over 75 in good health.

The J gene is TRBJ1-1, the V gene TRBV4-3; tentative D call: TRBD1 (6 bases). The ends were cut back, 1 base at V and 7 bases at J, with 16 bases in the middle. The germline V gene has CDR1 LGHNA and CDR2 YSLEER. The CDR3 loop spans 15 amino acids. The CDR3 is CASSQGGGARGEAFF. Here the CDR3 DNA reads TGCGCCAGCAGCCAAGGGGGGGGGGCCAGGGGTGAAGCTTTCTTT.

The CDR3 here is CASTPAGSTNEQFF. For the CDR3, the DNA is TGTGCCAGCACCCCAGCGGGGAGTACCAATGAGCAGTTCTTC. The J gene is TRBJ2-1, the V gene TRBV7-2; 7 bases are shared with TRBD2. Trimming at V came to 7 bases and at J to 6 bases, leaving 9 bases not matched to a gene. CDR3 length: 14 residues. CDR1 is SGHTA and CDR2 is FQGNSA in the germline V gene. Using reference TRBV7-2 and TRBJ2-1 for the parts outside the CDR3, the full variable domain is GAGVSQSPSNKVTEKGKDVELRCDPISGHTALYWYRQSLGQGLEFLIYFQGNSAPDKSGLPSDRFSAERTGGSVSTLTIQRTQQEDSAVYLCASTPAGSTNEQFFGPGTRLTVL.

This clonotype was recorded at least ten times. This chain links TRBV7-3 with TRBJ2-3; D gene ambiguous. The V gene lost 3 bases and the J gene lost 4 bases, with 11 bases spanning the gap. The CDR3 is made up of 14 amino acids. Germline values: CDR1 SGHTA, CDR2 FQGTGA. The DNA for the CDR3 is TGTGCCAGCAGCTTCCAAACGCCCCCAGATACGCAGTATTTT. Translation: CASSFQTPPDTQYF.

Only a few counts were recorded for this clonotype. The rearrangement uses TRBV2 and TRBJ2-2, with a weak D call TRBD2 (6 bases). The CDR3 is 14 amino acids. Germline V CDR1 and CDR2: SNHLY, FYNNEI. V lost 9 bases, J lost 1 base, and 12 bases lay in between. The CDR3 here is CASNMGGNTGELFF. The CDR3 DNA follows: TGTGCCAGTAATATGGGGGGGAACACCGGGGAGCTGTTTTTT.

The table lists this clonotype with a few counts. The chain couples TRBV4-1 to TRBJ2-7; the D is unclear. Trimming removed 5 bases at V and 1 base at J, with 12 bases between. Germline CDR1 is MGHRA and CDR2 is YSYEKL. The CDR3 sequence is 14 residues long. The CDR3 coding sequence is TGCGCCAGCAGCACCGCACAGACTTCCTACGAGCAGTACTTC. Its translation: CASSTAQTSYEQYF.

This clonotype came up many times. The chain recombines TRBV24-1 with TRBJ2-3; the match to TRBD2 covers 7 bases. V shed 2 bases, J shed 3 bases, and the junction held 10 bases outside the gene matches. The CDR3 extends over 17 amino acids. Germline V CDR1 and CDR2: KGHDR, SFDVKD. CDR3 sequence reads: CATSDSAPAGRTDTQYF. The CDR3 nucleotides read TGTGCCACCAGTGATTCCGCCCCAGCGGGGAGAACAGATACGCAGTATTTT.

This clonotype showed up many times. The chain uses TRBV30 and TRBJ2-5; 7 bases match TRBD1. Germline V gene data show CDR1 as GTSNPN and CDR2 as SVGIG (reference sequence). The CDR3 spans 11 residues. Germline trimming cut 8 bases from V and 2 bases from J; bases unmatched to any gene: 2. CDR3 sequence reads: CARGQQETQYF. CDR3 bases: TGTGCCAGGGGACAGCAAGAGACCCAGTACTTC.

This clonotype was observed a few times. The V and J genes are TRBV21-1 and TRBJ2-6. TRBV21-1 is deemed a pseudogene. The CDR3 totals 18 residues. The CDR3 nucleotides are TGTGCCAGCAGCAAAGAAAGCCGACTGAGCTCTGGGGCCAACGTCCTGACTTTC. Its translation is CASSKESRLSSGANVLTF.

The chain is built from TRBV7-2 and TRBJ2-2; D perhaps matches TRBD1 (5 bases). The CDR3 is 14 amino acids. Germline V gene lookup returns CDR1 SGHTA and CDR2 FQGNSA. The ends were cut back, 5 bases at V and 1 base at J, with 8 bases in the middle. For the CDR3, the DNA is TGTGCCAGCAGCCCCACAGGGAACACCGGGGAGCTGTTTTTT. Protein sequence: CASSPTGNTGELFF.

A note on this clonotype: A clone one base away is much larger, so this may be a read error. The rearrangement uses TRBV7-9 and TRBJ2-7, with a weak D call TRBD2 (5 bases). The CDR3 spans 14 residues. Germline CDR1 reads SEHNR; CDR2 reads FQNEAQ (reference sequence). Trimming stripped 3 bases from V and 7 bases from J, with 16 bases between. In DNA, the CDR3 is TGTGCCAGCAGCTTCACGGGAAGACGCAATGAGCAGTACTTC. As protein: CASSFTGRRNEQYF.

This chain uses TRBV7-9 with TRBJ2-5; D is unclear. Germline values: CDR1 SEHNR, CDR2 FQNEAQ (reference sequence). V gave up 5 bases and J gave up 11 bases, with 24 bases separating them. The CDR3 runs to 15 residues. This chain's CDR3 is CASSASKSQYNEQYF. The CDR3 DNA is TGTGCCAGCAGCGCGTCCAAGTCCCAATACAATGAGCAGTACTTC. The full variable domain, in which reference TRBV7-9 and TRBJ2-5 provide the parts outside the CDR3, is DTGVSQNPRHKITKRGQNVTFRCDPISEHNRLYWYRQTLGQGPEFLTYFQNEAQLEKSRLLSDRFSAERPKGSFSTLEIQRTEQGDSAMYLCASSASKSQYNEQYFGPGTRLLVL.

The rearrangement uses TRBV20-1 and TRBJ2-5, with 11 bases that match TRBD1. The J call may be faulty, since TRBJ2-7 better matches the DNA end. In germline, CDR1 is DFQATT, CDR2 SNEGSKA (reference sequence). The CDR3 has 12 amino acids. DNA of the CDR3: TGCAGTGGCCGGACAGGGGGCTCCGAGCAGTACTTC. As protein: CSGRTGGSEQYF.

J is TRBJ2-4 and V is TRBV6-2 or TRBV6-3, with D tentatively TRBD1 (6 bases). The J call may be incorrect, as the DNA end agrees better with TRBJ2-7. CDR3 length: 14 residues. CDR1 MNHEY and CDR2 SVGEGT come from the germline V gene. The CDR3 spells CASHDSGTSYEQYF. The CDR3 coding sequence is TGTGCCAGCCACGATTCCGGGACATCCTACGAGCAGTACTTC.

The genes are TRBV9 and TRBJ1-1, with TRBD1 matching over 7 bases. Germline lookup yields CDR1 SGDLS and CDR2 YYNGEE. The V segment lost 4 bases and the J segment 1 base; nucleotides outside the gene matches: 7. The CDR3 contains 15 residues. The CDR3 loop is CASSPRTGPNTEAFF. CDR3 nucleotides: TGTGCCAGCAGCCCCAGGACAGGCCCGAACACTGAAGCTTTCTTT.

This clonotype was counted many times. This clone may be a read error of a much larger clone one base away. The gene calls are TRBV5-6 and TRBJ2-7, with unresolved D. The CDR3 is 16 residues long. V lost 1 base, J lost 7 bases, and 21 bases lay in between. The V gene's germline CDR1 is SGHDT and CDR2 YYEEEE. This CDR3 is CASSLWAPLYYNEQYF. CDR3 nucleotides: TGTGCCAGCAGCTTGTGGGCACCCCTATACTACAATGAGCAGTACTTC.

This clonotype was counted at least ten times. The chain employs TRBV11-2 and TRBJ1-1, with 7 bases identical to TRBD1. CDR3 size: 15 residues. CDR1 and CDR2 (germline): SGHAT, FQNNGV. The V segment lost 3 bases and the J segment 0 bases; nucleotides outside the gene matches: 4. The CDR3 bases are TGTGCCAGCAGCTTCTTGACAGGGCTGAACACTGAAGCTTTCTTT. Residues: CASSFLTGLNTEAFF.

This clonotype was recorded many times. The rearrangement uses TRBV5-6 and TRBJ1-2; no clear D. V was shortened by 4 bases and J by 3 bases, with 10 bases between the two germline ends. CDR1 and CDR2 (germline): SGHDT, YYEEEE. The CDR3 length is 13 residues. CDR3 residues: CASSERGDYGYTF. The CDR3, as DNA: TGTGCCAGCAGCGAACGGGGAGACTATGGCTACACCTTC.

In this sample, this clonotype turned up a few times. V and J are TRBV30 and TRBJ2-7; D possibly corresponds to TRBD1 (6 bases). V lost 5 bases, J lost 4 bases, and 12 bases lay in between. Germline CDR1 is GTSNPN and CDR2 is SVGIG (reference sequence). The CDR3 is 12 amino acids. Here the CDR3 DNA reads TGTGCCTGGGGGGGCCAGGAGTACGAGCAGTACTTC. As protein: CAWGGQEYEQYF.

This clonotype has at least ten counts. This sequence joins TRBV7-2 and TRBJ2-7; TRBD2 agrees at 8 bases. The V segment lost 4 bases and the J segment 2 bases; nucleotides outside the gene matches: 13. Germline V gives CDR1 SGHTA, CDR2 FQGNSA. The CDR3 covers 17 residues. The CDR3 nucleotides are TGTGCCAGCAGCTCCTCGGGGGGGGCGTATGTCCCCTACGAGCAGTACTTC. It translates to CASSSSGGAYVPYEQYF.